Presented here are 2 T cell receptor beta chains from one specimen sequenced in a study of Ad26.COV2.S vaccination and SARS-CoV-2 variants. Profiling relied on immunoSEQ multiplex PCR, and the TCRdb table lists in-frame clones only, not all of them. The table includes about 380,000 clones, roughly four fifths detected once. Treatment denoted: some 20 received Ad26.COV2.S at low or high dose, single or two shots; roughly five received placebo; per-sample allocation not given. The study sampled participants on day 63 after the first vaccine or placebo injection. The sequencing used peripheral blood, collected in a trial of Ad26.COV2.S vaccine versus placebo. The receptor source for this set is a person aged 18-60 years who received the Ad26.COV2.S COVID-19 vaccine or a placebo.

The chain recombines TRBV6-5 with TRBJ2-3; maybe TRBD1 (5 bases). Germline-derived CDR1 and CDR2 are MNHEY and SVGAGI. The CDR3 totals 16 residues. V dropped 0 bases and J dropped 5 bases, with 15 bases sitting between them. CDR3 sequence: CASSYSPGPMGDTQYF. For the CDR3, the DNA is TGTGCCAGCAGTTACTCCCCAGGGCCCATGGGAGATACGCAGTATTTT.

The rearrangement uses TRBV19 and TRBJ2-7, with D unresolved. This CDR3 is 14 amino acids long. Deletions cut 5 bases from V and 2 bases from J, with 13 bases between. Germline V gene lookup returns CDR1 LNHDA and CDR2 SQIVND (reference sequence). In nucleotides, the CDR3 is TGTGCCAGTAGTCATAGGCCCTCTACCTACGAGCAGTACTTC. It translates to CASSHRPSTYEQYF.